The rows below give T cell receptor beta chains drawn from one sample of a study of OX40 agonist ivuxolimab in advanced cancers. Here immunoSEQ multiplex PCR was the method, and the copy in TCRdb shows in-frame clones only, minus some. The table shows around 79,000 clones, with roughly 90% occurring only once. The sample here was CD4+ or CD8+ T cells sorted from blood, taken in a trial of the OX40 agonist ivuxolimab. All receptors derive from an adult with an advanced solid tumor such as melanoma, head and neck, liver or kidney cancer. Each CDR3 is given with its conserved first and last residue. Each record gives: D gene, V gene, clone size, J gene, CDR3 DNA, CDR3 protein. A D gene is named only where the DNA matches it firmly. Not all rows give a size; the values are once, few, many and, for expanded clones, a class.

-	TRBV4-1	once	TRBJ1-2	TGCGCCAGCAGCCAAGTGGGGCAGCTTCTTTATGGCTACACCTTC	CASSQVGQLLYGYTF
TRBD2	TRBV27	-	TRBJ2-1	TGTGCCAGCAGTCCCGGGACTAGCGGGACCTACAATGAGCAGTTCTTC	CASSPGTSGTYNEQFF
TRBD1	TRBV4-2	-	TRBJ1-1	TGTGCCAGCAGCCAAGACGGGGGACAGGGGGAGAACACTGAAGCTTTCTTT	CASSQDGGQGENTEAFF
-	TRBV7-8	once	TRBJ2-1	TGTGCCAGCAGCTTAGAGGGACCCTACAATGAGCAGTTCTTC	CASSLEGPYNEQFF
TRBD2	TRBV5-6	-	TRBJ2-3	TGTGCCAGCAGCTTGGGGACTAGCGGGGGGCTGGGAGATACGCAGTATTTT	CASSLGTSGGLGDTQYF
TRBD2	TRBV27	-	TRBJ2-5	TGTGCCAGCAGCAGACTAGCGGGACAAGAGACCCAGTACTTC	CASSRLAGQETQYF
-	TRBV4-3	-	TRBJ1-5	TGCGCCAGCAGCCAAGAATTGACAGCTTATCAGCCCCAGCATTTT	CASSQELTAYQPQHF
-	TRBV19	-	TRBJ2-3	TGTGCCAGCTCCTACGGTAGCACAGATACGCAGTATTTT	CASSYGSTDTQYF
-	TRBV19	-	TRBJ2-1	TGTGCCAGTAGTATAGTTCGCGCGCCCGGGGGCGAGCAGTTCTTC	CASSIVRAPGGEQFF
TRBD2	TRBV5-6	-	TRBJ2-5	TGTGCCAGCAGCGAGGGACTAGCGGGGAAAGAGACCCAGTACTTC	CASSEGLAGKETQYF
-	TRBV5-8	-	TRBJ1-5	TGTGCCAGCTACCTGTTGGGCTACAATCAGCCCCAGCATTTT	CASYLLGYNQPQHF
-	TRBV12-5	-	TRBJ1-2	TGTGCTAGTGGTTCCCAGGCCCTTCCCCACTATGGCTACACCTTC	CASGSQALPHYGYTF
-	TRBV11-2	-	TRBJ2-1	TGTGCCAGCAGCTGGCCCAGCTCCTACAATGAGCAGTTCTTC	CASSWPSSYNEQFF
TRBD2	TRBV13	-	TRBJ2-7	TGTGCCAGCAGCTTAGGGCCCCCTAGCGGTTACCGCTCCTACGAGCAGTACTTC	CASSLGPPSGYRSYEQYF
-	TRBV28	-	TRBJ2-5	TGTGCCAGCAGTTCTCGAATACAGGGTGGGGAGACCCAGTACTTC	CASSSRIQGGETQYF
-	TRBV7-9	-	TRBJ2-7	TGTGCCAGCAGCTCAGCCGGGACACCCCTCTTCGAGCAGTACTTC	CASSSAGTPLFEQYF
-	TRBV6-1	-	TRBJ2-7	TGTGCCAGCAGTGATGGGGGGCACGAGCAGTACTTC	CASSDGGHEQYF
TRBD2	TRBV4-2	-	TRBJ2-1	TGTGCCAGCAGCCAAGATACCCTAGCGGGGGTGGCCTACAATGAGCAGTTCTTC	CASSQDTLAGVAYNEQFF
TRBD2	TRBV4-1	-	TRBJ2-1	TGCGCCAGCAGCCCTCTAGCGGGGGCCCCCTCCTACAATGAGCAGTTCTTC	CASSPLAGAPSYNEQFF
-	TRBV6-1	-	TRBJ2-7	TGTGCCAGCCTCGGCGGCTCCTACGAGCAGTACTTC	CASLGGSYEQYF
TRBD1	TRBV11-2	-	TRBJ2-7	TGTGCCAGCAGCTCCTCCTCCGGGACAGGCCGCTACGAGCAGTACTTC	CASSSSSGTGRYEQYF
-	TRBV5-4	-	TRBJ2-1	TGTGCCAGCAACCTGGCCGGTGAGCAGTTCTTC	CASNLAGEQFF
-	TRBV5-6	-	TRBJ1-2	TGTGCCAGCAGCTTACCAACTCCCCTGGATGGCTACACCTTC	CASSLPTPLDGYTF
-	TRBV5-4	few	TRBJ1-2	TGTGCCAGCATGGGGTTAAACTATGGCTACACCTTC	CASMGLNYGYTF
-	TRBV19	-	TRBJ1-1	TGTGCCACCGCCAGTAGGAACACTGAAGCTTTCTTT	CATASRNTEAFF
-	TRBV5-1	-	TRBJ1-1	TGCGCCAGCAGCTGGGACCAGGGGACTGAAGCTTTCTTT	CASSWDQGTEAFF
TRBD2	TRBV4-2	-	TRBJ2-2	TGTGCCAGCAGCCAAAGTAGCGGGGGGACCTACACCGGGGAGCTGTTTTTT	CASSQSSGGTYTGELFF
-	TRBV5-1	-	TRBJ2-6	TGCGCCAGCAGCTCCACAAGTTGGTCGGGGGGGGCCAACGTCCTGACTTTC	CASSSTSWSGGANVLTF
-	TRBV2	-	TRBJ2-2	TGTGCCAGAGAGGGGGGGTCAAACACCGGGGAGCTGTTTTTT	CAREGGSNTGELFF
-	TRBV13	few	TRBJ1-2	TGTGCCAGCAGCTTAGTGGCGGTAAATGGCTACACCTTC	CASSLVAVNGYTF
TRBD2	TRBV27	-	TRBJ2-1	TGTGCCAGCAGTTTAACGACTAGCGGCAACAATGAGCAGTTCTTC	CASSLTTSGNNEQFF
TRBD2	TRBV9	-	TRBJ2-5	TGTGCCAGCAGCGTAGGAGCGGGGCAATGGGAGACCCAGTACTTC	CASSVGAGQWETQYF
-	TRBV7-8	-	TRBJ1-4	TGTGCCAGCAGCTTAGACAGTTTGGGGCTAGGTCCTACAACTAATGAAAAACTGTTTTTT	CASSLDSLGLGPTTNEKLFF
-	TRBV7-9	-	TRBJ2-3	TGTGCCAGCAGCCCCTCGACCCCAGCAGAGTTCACAGATACGCAGTATTTT	CASSPSTPAEFTDTQYF
-	TRBV10-1	-	TRBJ1-3	TGCGCCAGCAGTGTTCTATTCAGGGAGGTAGGTGGAAACACCATATATTTT	CASSVLFREVGGNTIYF
-	TRBV27	-	TRBJ1-5	TGTGCCAGCAGTTTATCTACGGGGTATCAGCCCCAGCATTTT	CASSLSTGYQPQHF
-	TRBV6-5	-	TRBJ2-2	TGTGCCAGCAGTTACTCAACGGAATCGAACACCGGGGAGCTGTTTTTT	CASSYSTESNTGELFF
-	TRBV4-1	-	TRBJ2-2	TGCGCCAGCAGCCAAGTTGAGGGGTCGACCGGGGAGCTGTTTTTT	CASSQVEGSTGELFF
-	TRBV4-3	-	TRBJ2-1	TGCGCCAGCAGCCAAGTTTGGGACCTCTCCTACAATGAGCAGTTCTTC	CASSQVWDLSYNEQFF
TRBD1	TRBV11-2	-	TRBJ2-7	TGTGCCAGCAGCTGGGGACAGACATACGAGCAGTACTTC	CASSWGQTYEQYF
TRBD2	TRBV7-6	-	TRBJ2-3	TGTGCCAGCAGCTTAGCCGGGACTAGCGGGGGTCCAGATACGCAGTATTTT	CASSLAGTSGGPDTQYF
-	TRBV6-1	once	TRBJ1-2	TGTGCCAGCAGTGAAAGGACCAACTATGGCTACACCTTC	CASSERTNYGYTF
TRBD2	TRBV6-1	-	TRBJ2-1	TGTGCCAGCAGTGAAGCTGTGTCGGCTAGCGGGGGGTATGAGCAGTTCTTC	CASSEAVSASGGYEQFF
-	TRBV19	once	TRBJ1-5	TGTGCCAGTAGTATATGGGCAGCTAATCAGCCCCAGCATTTT	CASSIWAANQPQHF
-	TRBV27	-	TRBJ1-5	TGTGCCAGCAGTAACTTACAGGGCCTCTATAGCAATCAGCCCCAGCATTTT	CASSNLQGLYSNQPQHF
-	TRBV11-2	-	TRBJ2-4	TGTGCCAGCAGCTTAGTTTCAGGGCGGGACATTCAGTACTTC	CASSLVSGRDIQYF
-	TRBV13	-	TRBJ2-4	TGTGCCAGCAGCCTATGGGGGGCCAAAAACATTCAGTACTTC	CASSLWGAKNIQYF
-	TRBV6-1	-	TRBJ1-5	TGTGCCAGCAGCCTTGACAGGTTTAGCAATCAGCCCCAGCATTTT	CASSLDRFSNQPQHF
-	TRBV6-6	-	TRBJ2-7	TGTGCCAGCAGACACGAAGGCCCACCCTACGAGCAGTACTTC	CASRHEGPPYEQYF